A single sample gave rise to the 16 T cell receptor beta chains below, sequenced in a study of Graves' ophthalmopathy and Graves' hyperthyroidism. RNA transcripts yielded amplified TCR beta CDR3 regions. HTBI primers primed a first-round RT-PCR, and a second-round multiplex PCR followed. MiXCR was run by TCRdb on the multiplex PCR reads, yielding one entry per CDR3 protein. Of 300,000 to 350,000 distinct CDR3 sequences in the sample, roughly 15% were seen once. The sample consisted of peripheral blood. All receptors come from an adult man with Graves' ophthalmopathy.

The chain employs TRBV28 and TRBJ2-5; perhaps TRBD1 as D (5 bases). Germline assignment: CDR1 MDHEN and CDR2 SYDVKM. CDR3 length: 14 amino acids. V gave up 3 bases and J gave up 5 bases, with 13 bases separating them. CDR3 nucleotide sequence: TGTGCCAGCAGTTTCCAGGGCGCAGGGGAGACCCAGTACTTC. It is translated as CASSFQGAGETQYF.

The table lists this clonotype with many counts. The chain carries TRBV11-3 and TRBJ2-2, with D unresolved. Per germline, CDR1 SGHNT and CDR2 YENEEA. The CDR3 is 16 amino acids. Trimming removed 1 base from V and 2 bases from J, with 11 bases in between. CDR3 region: CASSLGLEFNTGELFF. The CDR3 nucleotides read TGTGCCAGCAGCTTAGGACTGGAGTTTAACACCGGGGAGCTGTTTTTT.

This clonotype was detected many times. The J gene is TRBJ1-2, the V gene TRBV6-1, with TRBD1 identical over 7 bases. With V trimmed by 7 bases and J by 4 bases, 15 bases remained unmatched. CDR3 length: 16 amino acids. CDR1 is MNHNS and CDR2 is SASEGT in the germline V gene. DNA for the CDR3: TGTGCCAGCATCCGGGACAGTCGAGAACCTTCCTATGGCTACACCTTC. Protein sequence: CASIRDSREPSYGYTF.

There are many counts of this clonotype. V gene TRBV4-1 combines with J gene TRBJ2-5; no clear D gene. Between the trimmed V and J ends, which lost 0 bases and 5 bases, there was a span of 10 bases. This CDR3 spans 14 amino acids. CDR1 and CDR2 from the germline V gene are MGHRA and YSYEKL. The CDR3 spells CASSQDRVRETQYF. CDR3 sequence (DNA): TGCGCCAGCAGCCAAGATAGGGTTCGGGAGACCCAGTACTTC.

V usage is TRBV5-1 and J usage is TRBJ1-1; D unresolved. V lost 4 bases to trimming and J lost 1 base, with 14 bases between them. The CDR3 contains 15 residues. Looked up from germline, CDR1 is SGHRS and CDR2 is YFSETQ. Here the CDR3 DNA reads TGCGCCAGCAGCCTGGGAGGGCGTGCGAACACTGAAGCTTTCTTT. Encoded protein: CASSLGGRANTEAFF.

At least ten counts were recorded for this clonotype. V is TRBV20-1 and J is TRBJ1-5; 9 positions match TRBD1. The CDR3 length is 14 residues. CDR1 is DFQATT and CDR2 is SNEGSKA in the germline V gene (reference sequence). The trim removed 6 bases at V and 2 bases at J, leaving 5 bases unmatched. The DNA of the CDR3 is TGCAGTGCCGTCAGGACAGGGGGCAATCAGCCCCAGCATTTT. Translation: CSAVRTGGNQPQHF.

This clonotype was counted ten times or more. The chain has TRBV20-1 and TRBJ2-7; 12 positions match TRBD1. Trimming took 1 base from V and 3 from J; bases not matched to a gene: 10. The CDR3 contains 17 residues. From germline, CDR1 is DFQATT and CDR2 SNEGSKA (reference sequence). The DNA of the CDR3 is TGCAGTGCTAGAGGGCCTTACCGGGACAGGGGGCACTACGAGCAGTACTTC. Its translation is CSARGPYRDRGHYEQYF.

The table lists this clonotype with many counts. The CDR3 loop reads CASSALWRSPPNTGELFF. Written as DNA, the CDR3 is TGTGCCAGCAGTGCGCTGTGGAGGAGCCCTCCGAACACCGGGGAGCTGTTTTTT. This chain joins TRBV6-1 and TRBJ2-2, with D maybe TRBD2 (5 bases). The CDR3 runs to 18 residues. Germline V gives CDR1 MNHNS, CDR2 SASEGT. With 4 bases removed from V and 0 bases from J, the gap between germline ends came to 18 bases.

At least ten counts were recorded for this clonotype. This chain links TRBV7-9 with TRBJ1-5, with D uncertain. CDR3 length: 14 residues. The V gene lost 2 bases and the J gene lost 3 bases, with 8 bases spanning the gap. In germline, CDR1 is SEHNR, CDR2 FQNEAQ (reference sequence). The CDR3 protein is CASSLLSDNQPQHF. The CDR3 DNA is TGTGCCAGCAGCTTACTATCCGACAATCAGCCCCAGCATTTT.

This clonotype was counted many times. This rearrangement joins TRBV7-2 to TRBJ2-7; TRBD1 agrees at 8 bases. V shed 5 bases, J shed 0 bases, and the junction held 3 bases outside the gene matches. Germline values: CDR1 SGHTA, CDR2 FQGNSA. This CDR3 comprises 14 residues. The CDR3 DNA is TGTGCCAGCAGCCTGGGACAGGACTCCTACGAGCAGTACTTC. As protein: CASSLGQDSYEQYF.

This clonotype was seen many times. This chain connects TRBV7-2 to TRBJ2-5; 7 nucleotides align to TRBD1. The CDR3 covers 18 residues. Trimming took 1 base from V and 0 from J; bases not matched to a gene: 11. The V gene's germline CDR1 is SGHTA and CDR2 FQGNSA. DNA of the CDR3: TGTGCCAGCAGCTTAGGGCTTCTTGAGGGACAGTACCAAGAGACCCAGTACTTC. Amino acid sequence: CASSLGLLEGQYQETQYF. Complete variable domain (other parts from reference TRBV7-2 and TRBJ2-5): GAGVSQSPSNKVTEKGKDVELRCDPISGHTALYWYRQSLGQGLEFLIYFQGNSAPDKSGLPSDRFSAERTGGSVSTLTIQRTQQEDSAVYLCASSLGLLEGQYQETQYFGPGTRLLVL.

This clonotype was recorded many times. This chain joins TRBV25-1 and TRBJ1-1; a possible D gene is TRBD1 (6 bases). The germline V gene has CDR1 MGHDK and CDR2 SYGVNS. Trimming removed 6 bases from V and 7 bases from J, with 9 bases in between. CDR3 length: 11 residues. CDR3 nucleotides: TGTGCCAGCAGGGGGGCTAATGAAGCTTTCTTT. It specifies CASRGANEAFF.

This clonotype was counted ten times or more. The CDR3 spells CASIQFGGYTGELFF. The DNA for the CDR3 is TGTGCCAGCATCCAATTTGGGGGTTACACCGGGGAGCTGTTTTTT. This chain uses TRBV12-3 or TRBV12-4 with TRBJ2-2; D tentatively fits TRBD1 or TRBD2 (5 bases each). There are 15 residues in the CDR3. The V gene lost 7 bases and the J gene lost 3 bases, with 15 bases spanning the gap.

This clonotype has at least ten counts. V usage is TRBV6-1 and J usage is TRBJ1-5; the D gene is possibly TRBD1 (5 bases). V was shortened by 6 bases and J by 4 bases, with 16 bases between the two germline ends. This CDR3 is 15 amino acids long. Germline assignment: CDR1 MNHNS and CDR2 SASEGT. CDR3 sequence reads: CASSRTGTSNQPQHF. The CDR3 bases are TGTGCCAGCAGCAGAACCGGGACTTCGAATCAGCCCCAGCATTTT.

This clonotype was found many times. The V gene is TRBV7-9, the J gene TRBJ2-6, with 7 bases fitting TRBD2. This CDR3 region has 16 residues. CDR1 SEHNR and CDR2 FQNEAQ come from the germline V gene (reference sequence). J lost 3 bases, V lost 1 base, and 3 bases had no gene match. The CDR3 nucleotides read TGTGCCAGCAGCTTAGATGGGGGGGTTGGGGCCAACGTCCTGACTTTC. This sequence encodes CASSLDGGVGANVLTF.

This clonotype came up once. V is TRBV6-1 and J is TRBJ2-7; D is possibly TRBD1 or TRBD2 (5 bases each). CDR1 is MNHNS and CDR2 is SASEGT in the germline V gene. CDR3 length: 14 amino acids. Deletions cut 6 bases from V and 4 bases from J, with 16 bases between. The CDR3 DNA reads TGTGCCAGCAGCCGGGACGGCAGGACGTACGAGCAGTACTTC. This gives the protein CASSRDGRTYEQYF.